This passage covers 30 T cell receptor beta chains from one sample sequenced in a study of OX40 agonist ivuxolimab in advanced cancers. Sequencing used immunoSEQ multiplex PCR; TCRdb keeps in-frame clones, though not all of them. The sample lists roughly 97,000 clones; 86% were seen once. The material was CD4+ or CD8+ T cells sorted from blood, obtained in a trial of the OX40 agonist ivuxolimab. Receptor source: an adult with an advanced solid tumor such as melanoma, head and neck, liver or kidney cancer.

The CDR3 loop reads CAWSGRQGLIYGYTF. The DNA for the CDR3 is TGTGCCTGGAGTGGAAGACAGGGGTTGATCTATGGCTACACCTTC. The rearrangement joins TRBV30 to TRBJ1-2, with 8 bases fitting TRBD1. CDR1 GTSNPN and CDR2 SVGIG come from the germline V gene (reference sequence). With 1 base clipped from V and 4 bases from J, the junction kept 8 bases outside the gene matches. The CDR3 has 15 amino acids.

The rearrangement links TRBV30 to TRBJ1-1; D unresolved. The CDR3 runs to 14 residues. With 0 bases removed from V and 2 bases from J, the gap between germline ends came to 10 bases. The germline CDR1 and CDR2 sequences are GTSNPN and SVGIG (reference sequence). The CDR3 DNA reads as TGTGCCTGGAGTGTTCGGGGAGTCAACACTGAAGCTTTCTTT. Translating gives CAWSVRGVNTEAFF.

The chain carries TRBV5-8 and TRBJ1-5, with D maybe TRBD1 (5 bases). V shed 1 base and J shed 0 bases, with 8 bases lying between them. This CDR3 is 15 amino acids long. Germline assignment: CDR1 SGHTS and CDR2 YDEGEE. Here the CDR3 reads CASSLWDRSNQPQHF. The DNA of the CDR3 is TGTGCCAGCAGCTTGTGGGACCGTAGCAATCAGCCCCAGCATTTT.

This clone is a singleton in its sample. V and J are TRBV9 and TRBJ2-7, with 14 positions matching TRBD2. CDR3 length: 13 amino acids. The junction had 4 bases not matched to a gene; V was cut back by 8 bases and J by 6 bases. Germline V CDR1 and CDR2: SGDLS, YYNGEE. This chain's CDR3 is CASGTSGSSEQYF. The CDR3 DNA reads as TGTGCCAGTGGGACTAGCGGGAGTTCCGAGCAGTACTTC.

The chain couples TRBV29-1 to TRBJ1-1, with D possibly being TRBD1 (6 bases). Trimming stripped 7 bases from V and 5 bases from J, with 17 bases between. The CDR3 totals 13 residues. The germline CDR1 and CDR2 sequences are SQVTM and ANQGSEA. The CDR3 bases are TGCAGCGCACAGGGAGGGGTGCTGACTGAAGCTTTCTTT. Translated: CSAQGGVLTEAFF.

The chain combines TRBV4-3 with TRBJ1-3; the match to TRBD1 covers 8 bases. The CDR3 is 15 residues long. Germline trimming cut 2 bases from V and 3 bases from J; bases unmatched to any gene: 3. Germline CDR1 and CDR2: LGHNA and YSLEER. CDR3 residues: CASSQIGTGGNTIYF. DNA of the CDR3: TGCGCCAGCAGCCAAATAGGGACAGGTGGAAACACCATATATTTT.

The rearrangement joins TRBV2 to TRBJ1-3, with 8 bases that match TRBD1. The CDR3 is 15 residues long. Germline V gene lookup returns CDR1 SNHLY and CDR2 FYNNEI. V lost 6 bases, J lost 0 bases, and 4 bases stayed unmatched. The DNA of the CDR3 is TGTGCCAGCAGGTGGACAGGGAGCTCTGGAAACACCATATATTTT. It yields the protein CASRWTGSSGNTIYF.

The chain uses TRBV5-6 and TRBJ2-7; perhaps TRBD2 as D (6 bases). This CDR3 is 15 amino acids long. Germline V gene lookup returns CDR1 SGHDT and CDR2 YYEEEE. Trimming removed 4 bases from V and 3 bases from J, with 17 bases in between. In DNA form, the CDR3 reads TGTGCCAGCAGCAGCTTTGGGAGGAAAATCTACGAGCAGTACTTC. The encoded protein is CASSSFGRKIYEQYF.

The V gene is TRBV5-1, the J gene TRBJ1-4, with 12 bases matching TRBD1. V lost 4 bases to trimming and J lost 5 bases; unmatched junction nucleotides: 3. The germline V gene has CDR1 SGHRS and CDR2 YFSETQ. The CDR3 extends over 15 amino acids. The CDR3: CASSGGQGANEKLFF. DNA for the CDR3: TGCGCCAGCAGCGGGGGACAGGGGGCGAATGAAAAACTGTTTTTT.

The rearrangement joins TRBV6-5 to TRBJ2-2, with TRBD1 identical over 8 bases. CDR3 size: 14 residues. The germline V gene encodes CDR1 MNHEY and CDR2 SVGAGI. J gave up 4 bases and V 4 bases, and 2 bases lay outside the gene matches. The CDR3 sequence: CASSSTGATGELFF. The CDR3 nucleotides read TGTGCCAGCAGTTCGACAGGGGCCACCGGGGAGCTGTTTTTT.

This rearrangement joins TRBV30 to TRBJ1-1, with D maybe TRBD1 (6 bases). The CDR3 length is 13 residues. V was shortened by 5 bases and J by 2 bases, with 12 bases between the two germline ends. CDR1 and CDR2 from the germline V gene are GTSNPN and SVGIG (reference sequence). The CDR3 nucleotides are TGTGCCTGGGGGAGACAGGCTAACACTGAAGCTTTCTTT. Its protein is CAWGRQANTEAFF.

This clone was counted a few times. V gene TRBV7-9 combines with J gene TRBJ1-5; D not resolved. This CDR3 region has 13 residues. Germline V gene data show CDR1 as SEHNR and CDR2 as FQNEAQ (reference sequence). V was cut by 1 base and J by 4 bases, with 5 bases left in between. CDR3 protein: CASSLGANQPQHF. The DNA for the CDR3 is TGTGCCAGCAGCTTAGGTGCGAATCAGCCCCAGCATTTT.

The CDR3 loop is CASSFGAGGPDTQYF. The CDR3 nucleotides are TGTGCCAGCAGCTTCGGAGCGGGAGGACCAGATACGCAGTATTTT. The chain is built from TRBV5-5 and TRBJ2-3; 9 bases are a match to TRBD2. The V gene's germline CDR1 is SGHKS and CDR2 YYEKEE (reference sequence). Trimming took 2 bases from V and 4 from J; bases not matched to a gene: 5. The CDR3 consists of 15 residues.

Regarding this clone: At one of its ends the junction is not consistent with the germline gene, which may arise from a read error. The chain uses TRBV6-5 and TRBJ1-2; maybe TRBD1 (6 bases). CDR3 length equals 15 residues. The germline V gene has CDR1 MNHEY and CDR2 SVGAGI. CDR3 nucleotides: TGTGCCAGCAGTAACGACAGGTCCTCTAACTGTGGCTACACCTTC. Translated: CASSNDRSSNCGYTF.

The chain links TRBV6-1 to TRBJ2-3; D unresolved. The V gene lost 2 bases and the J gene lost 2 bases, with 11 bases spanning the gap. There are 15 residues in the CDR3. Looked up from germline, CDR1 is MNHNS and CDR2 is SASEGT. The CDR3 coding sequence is TGTGCCAGCAGTGAATCTCTGATTCTCACAGATACGCAGTATTTT. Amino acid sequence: CASSESLILTDTQYF.

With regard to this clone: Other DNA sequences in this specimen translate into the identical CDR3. The DNA of the CDR3 is TGTGCCAGCAGCGTAGGCAACTATGGCTACACCTTC. Translation gives CASSVGNYGYTF. The genes are TRBV9 and TRBJ1-2; the D is unclear. The CDR3 spans 12 residues. CDR1 SGDLS and CDR2 YYNGEE come from the germline V gene. Trimming pared 0 bases from V and 2 bases from J, leaving 2 bases between.

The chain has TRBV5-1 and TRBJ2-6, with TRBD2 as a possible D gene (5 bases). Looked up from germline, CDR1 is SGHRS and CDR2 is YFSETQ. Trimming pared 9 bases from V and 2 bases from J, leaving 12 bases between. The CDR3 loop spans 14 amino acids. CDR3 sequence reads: CATDDGAGANVLTF. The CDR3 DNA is TGCGCCACCGACGACGGGGCTGGGGCCAACGTCCTGACTTTC.

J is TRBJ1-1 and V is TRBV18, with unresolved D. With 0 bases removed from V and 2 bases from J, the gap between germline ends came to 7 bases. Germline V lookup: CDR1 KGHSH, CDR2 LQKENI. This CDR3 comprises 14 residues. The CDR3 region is CASSPPGINTEAFF. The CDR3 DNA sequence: TGTGCCAGCTCACCACCAGGAATTAACACTGAAGCTTTCTTT.

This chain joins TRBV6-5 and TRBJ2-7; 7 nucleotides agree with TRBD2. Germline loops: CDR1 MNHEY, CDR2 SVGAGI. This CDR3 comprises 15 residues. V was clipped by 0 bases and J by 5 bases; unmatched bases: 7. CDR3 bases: TGTGCCAGCAGTTACTCGGGGGGGAGGAACCACGAGCAGTACTTC. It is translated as CASSYSGGRNHEQYF.

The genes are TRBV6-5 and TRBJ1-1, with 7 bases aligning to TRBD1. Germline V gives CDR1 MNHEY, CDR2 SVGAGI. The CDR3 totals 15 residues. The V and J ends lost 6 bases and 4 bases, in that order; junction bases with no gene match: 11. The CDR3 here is CASSQHRTGPTEAFF. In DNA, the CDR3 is TGTGCCAGCAGCCAACACCGGACAGGACCCACTGAAGCTTTCTTT.

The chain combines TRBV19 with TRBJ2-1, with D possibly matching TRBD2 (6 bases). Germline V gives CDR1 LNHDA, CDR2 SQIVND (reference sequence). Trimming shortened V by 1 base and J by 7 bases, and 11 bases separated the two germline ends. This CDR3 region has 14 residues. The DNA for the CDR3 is TGTGCCAGTAGTATAGGTCGGGAGCTTAATGAGCAGTTCTTC. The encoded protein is CASSIGRELNEQFF.

The CDR3 is CASSFLGQGGYEKLFF. Here the CDR3 DNA reads TGTGCCAGCAGTTTCCTTGGGCAGGGAGGGTATGAAAAACTGTTTTTT. The V and J genes are TRBV27 and TRBJ1-4, with D maybe TRBD1 (5 bases). The germline V gene encodes CDR1 MNHEY and CDR2 SMNVEV (reference sequence). CDR3 length: 16 amino acids. The ends were cut back, 3 bases at V and 6 bases at J, with 17 bases in the middle.

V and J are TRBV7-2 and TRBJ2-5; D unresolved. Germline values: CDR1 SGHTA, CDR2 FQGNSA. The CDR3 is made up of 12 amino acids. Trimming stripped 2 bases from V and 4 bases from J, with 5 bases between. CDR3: CASSLFLETQYF. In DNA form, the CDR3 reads TGTGCCAGCAGCTTATTCTTAGAGACCCAGTACTTC.

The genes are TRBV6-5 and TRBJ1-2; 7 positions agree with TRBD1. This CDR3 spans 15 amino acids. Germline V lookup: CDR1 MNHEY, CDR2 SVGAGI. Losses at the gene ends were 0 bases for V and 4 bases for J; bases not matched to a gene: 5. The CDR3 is CASSYSGGQAYGYTF. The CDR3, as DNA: TGTGCCAGCAGTTACTCAGGTGGACAGGCCTATGGCTACACCTTC.

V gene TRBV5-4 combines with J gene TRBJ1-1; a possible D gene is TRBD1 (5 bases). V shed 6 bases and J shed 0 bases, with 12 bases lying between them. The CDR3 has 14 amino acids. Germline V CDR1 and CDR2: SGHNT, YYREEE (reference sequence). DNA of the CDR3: TGTGCCAGCAAATCGGGACTCCTGAACACTGAAGCTTTCTTT. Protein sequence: CASKSGLLNTEAFF.

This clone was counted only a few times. The CDR3 region has the DNA TGTGCCAGCAGCTTACTGGGACAGGGTGCCAAAAACATTCAGTACTTC. Translating gives CASSLLGQGAKNIQYF. The chain links TRBV7-9 to TRBJ2-4; 9 bases are shared with TRBD1. Trimming at V came to 2 bases and at J to 1 base, leaving 3 bases not matched to a gene. Germline assignment: CDR1 SEHNR and CDR2 FQNEAQ (reference sequence). The CDR3 spans 16 residues.

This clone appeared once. The CDR3 loop is CAWSLTRTSGTYDTQYF. The CDR3 DNA reads as TGTGCCTGGAGTTTAACAAGGACTAGCGGGACTTATGATACGCAGTATTTT. The V and J genes are TRBV30 and TRBJ2-3, with 12 nucleotides matching TRBD2. Germline CDR1 reads GTSNPN; CDR2 reads SVGIG (reference sequence). CDR3 size: 17 residues. Germline trimming cut 2 bases from V and 6 bases from J; bases unmatched to any gene: 12.

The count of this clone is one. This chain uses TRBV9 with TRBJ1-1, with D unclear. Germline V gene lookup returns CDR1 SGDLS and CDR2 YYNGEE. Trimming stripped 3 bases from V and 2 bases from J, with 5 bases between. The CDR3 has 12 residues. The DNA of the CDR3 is TGTGCCAGCAGCGGACAAAACACTGAAGCTTTCTTT. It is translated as CASSGQNTEAFF. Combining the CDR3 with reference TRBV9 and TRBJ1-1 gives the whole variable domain DSGVTQTPKHLITATGQRVTLRCSPRSGDLSVYWYQQSLDQGLQFLIQYYNGEERAKGNILERFSAQQFPDLHSELNLSSLELGDSALYFCASSGQNTEAFFGQGTRLTVV.

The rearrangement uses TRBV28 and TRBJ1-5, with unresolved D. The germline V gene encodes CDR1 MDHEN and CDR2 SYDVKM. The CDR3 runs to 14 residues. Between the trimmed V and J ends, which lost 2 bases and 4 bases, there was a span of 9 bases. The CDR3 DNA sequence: TGTGCCAGCAGTTTAGAGGGAGGGAATCAGCCCCAGCATTTT. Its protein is CASSLEGGNQPQHF. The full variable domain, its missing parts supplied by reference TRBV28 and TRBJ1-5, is DVKVTQSSRYLVKRTGEKVFLECVQDMDHENMFWYRQDPGLGLRLIYFSYDVKMKEKGDIPEGYSVSREKKERFSLILESASTNQTSMYLCASSLEGGNQPQHFGDGTRLSIL.

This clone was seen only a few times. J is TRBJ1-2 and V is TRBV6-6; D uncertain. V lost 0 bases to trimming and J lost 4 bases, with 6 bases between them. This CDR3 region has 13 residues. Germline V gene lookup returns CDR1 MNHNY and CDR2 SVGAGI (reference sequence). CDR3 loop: CASSYSVSYGYTF. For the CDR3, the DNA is TGTGCCAGCAGTTACTCTGTAAGCTATGGCTACACCTTC.